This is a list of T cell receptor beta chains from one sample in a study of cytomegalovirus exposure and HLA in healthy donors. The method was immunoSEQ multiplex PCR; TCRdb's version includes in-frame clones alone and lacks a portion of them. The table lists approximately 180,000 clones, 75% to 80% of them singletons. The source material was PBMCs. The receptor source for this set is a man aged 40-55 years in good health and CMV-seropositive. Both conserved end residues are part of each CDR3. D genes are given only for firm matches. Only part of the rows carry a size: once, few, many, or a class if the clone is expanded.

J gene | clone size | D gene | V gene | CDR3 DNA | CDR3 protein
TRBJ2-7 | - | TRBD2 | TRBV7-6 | TGTGCCAGCAGCTTAACCTACGGGGGGGCCGAGCAGTACTTC | CASSLTYGGAEQYF
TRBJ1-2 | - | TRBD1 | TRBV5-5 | TGTGCCAGCAGCGTGGGACAGGGCTATGGCTACACCTTC | CASSVGQGYGYTF
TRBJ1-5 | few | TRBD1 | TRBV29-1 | TGCAGCGTCAACTCCGGGACAGACAATCAGCCCCAGCATTTT | CSVNSGTDNQPQHF
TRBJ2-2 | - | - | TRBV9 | TGTGCCAGCAGCGCGGGATACACCGGGGAGCTGTTTTTT | CASSAGYTGELFF
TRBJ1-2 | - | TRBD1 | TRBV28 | TGTGCCAGCGGACAGGAGTACTATGGCTACACCTTC | CASGQEYYGYTF
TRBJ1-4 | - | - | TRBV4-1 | TGCGCCAGCAGCCAAGCGTCAGGGGCGAGCAATGAAAAACTGTTTTTT | CASSQASGASNEKLFF
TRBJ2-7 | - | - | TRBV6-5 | TGTGCCAGCAGTTACAATGGGGCAGGTCCACACGAGCAGTACTTC | CASSYNGAGPHEQYF
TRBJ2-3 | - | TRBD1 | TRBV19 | TGTGCCAGTAGTCCGGGACAGAGGACAGATACGCAGTATTTT | CASSPGQRTDTQYF
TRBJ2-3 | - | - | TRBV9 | TGTGCCAGCAGCGTAGGAGGGAGCAGGGCCGGGGGTACGCAGTATTTT | CASSVGGSRAGGTQYF
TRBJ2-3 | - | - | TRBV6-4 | TGTGCCAGCAGTAAGACAGAAACAGATACGCAGTATTTT | CASSKTETDTQYF
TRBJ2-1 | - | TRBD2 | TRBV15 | TGTGCCACCAGCAGACTAGCGGGAGACTACAATGAGCAGTTCTTC | CATSRLAGDYNEQFF
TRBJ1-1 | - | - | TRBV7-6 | TGTGCCAGCAGCTTACAGGGTGGAACTGAAGCTTTCTTT | CASSLQGGTEAFF
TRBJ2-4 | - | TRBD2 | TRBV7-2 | TGTGCCAGCAGCTTAAATGGCGGGAGGGCGGCCATTCAGTACTTC | CASSLNGGRAAIQYF
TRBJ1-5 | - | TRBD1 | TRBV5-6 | TGTGCCAGCAGCCCCTGGGACAGAAATCAGGGCCAGCATTTT | CASSPWDRNQGQHF
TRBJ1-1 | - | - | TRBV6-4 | TGTGCCGGCAGTGACTCGAAGGAGGGGCGCATCACTGAAGCTTTCTTT | CAGSDSKEGRITEAFF
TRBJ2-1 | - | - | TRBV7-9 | TGTGCCAGCAGCTTAGCGGGCGGGTCTGCGGTGGAGCAGTTCTTC | CASSLAGGSAVEQFF
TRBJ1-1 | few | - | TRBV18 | TGTGCCAGCTCACCCTCCAGGGTCACTGAAGCTTTCTTT | CASSPSRVTEAFF
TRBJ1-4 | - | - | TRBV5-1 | TGCGCCAGCAGCGATGCTGGGACAAGGGCGGAAAAACTGTTTTTT | CASSDAGTRAEKLFF
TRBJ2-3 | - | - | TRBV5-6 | TGTGCCGGCAGCTTGCTCAGGGGTGATACGCAGTATTTT | CAGSLLRGDTQYF
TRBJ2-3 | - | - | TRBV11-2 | TGTGCCAGCAGCCCGGGCCGGGGTACGCAGTATTTT | CASSPGRGTQYF
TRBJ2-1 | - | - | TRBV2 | TGTGCCACCCCGAAGGGGGACAATGAGCAGTTCTTC | CATPKGDNEQFF
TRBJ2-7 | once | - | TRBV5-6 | TGTGCCAGCAGGAAAGGCAGCCGGGACGAGCAGTACTTC | CASRKGSRDEQYF
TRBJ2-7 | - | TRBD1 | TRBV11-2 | TGTGCCAGCAGTCGAACAGGGGGCCCTTTGGGCGAGCAGTACTTC | CASSRTGGPLGEQYF
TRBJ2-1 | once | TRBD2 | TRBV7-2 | TGTGCCGGAACTAGCGGGGTCTACAATGAGCAGTTCTTC | CAGTSGVYNEQFF
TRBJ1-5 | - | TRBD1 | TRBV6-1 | TGTGCCAGCATGTGGGGACAGCTCAATCAGCCCCAGCATTTT | CASMWGQLNQPQHF
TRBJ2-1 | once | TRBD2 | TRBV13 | TGTGCCAGCAGCGACGGACTAGCGGGAGTCGGGAATGAGCAGTTCTTC | CASSDGLAGVGNEQFF
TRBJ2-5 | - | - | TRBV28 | TGTGCCAGCAGTTTAGTTCACGGTGAGACCCAGTACTTC | CASSLVHGETQYF
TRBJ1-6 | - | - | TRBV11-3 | TGTGCCAGCAGCCCGGTCGGGACTGAGAATTCACCCCTCCACTTT | CASSPVGTENSPLHF
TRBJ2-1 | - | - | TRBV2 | TGTGCCAGCAGAACTGGGGAGTATGAGCAGTTCTTC | CASRTGEYEQFF
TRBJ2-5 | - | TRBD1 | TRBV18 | TGTGCCAGCACAGGACAGGGCCCGGAGACCCAGTACTTC | CASTGQGPETQYF
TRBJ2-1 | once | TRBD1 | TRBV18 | TGTGCCAGCTCACCCTTCGAGGGACAGATCAATGAGCAGTTCTTC | CASSPFEGQINEQFF
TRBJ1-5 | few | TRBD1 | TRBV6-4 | TGTGCCAGCAGCAACAGGGGGCTCAATAGCAATCAGCCCCAGCATTTT | CASSNRGLNSNQPQHF
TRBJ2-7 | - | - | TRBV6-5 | TGTGCCAGCCGGGCGATTGGGGGCAACTCCTACGAGCAGTACTTC | CASRAIGGNSYEQYF
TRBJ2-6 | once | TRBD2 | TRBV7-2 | TGTGCCAGCAGCCCGGCCGGGGGGGGCGCTGGGGCCAACGGCCTGACTTTC | CASSPAGGGAGANGLTF
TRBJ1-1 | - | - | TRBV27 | TGTGCCAGCAGTCCCCGGGACACAAACACTGAAGCTTTCTTT | CASSPRDTNTEAFF
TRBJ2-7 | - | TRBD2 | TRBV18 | TGTGCCAGCTCATCGATGGGACTAGCGGGATCCTACGAGCAGTACTTC | CASSSMGLAGSYEQYF
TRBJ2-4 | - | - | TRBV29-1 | TGCAGCGTTGAACCAGCGTACTTAAACATTCAGTACTTC | CSVEPAYLNIQYF
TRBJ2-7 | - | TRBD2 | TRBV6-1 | TGTGCCACCGAGACTAGCGGGACCTACGAGCAGTACTTC | CATETSGTYEQYF
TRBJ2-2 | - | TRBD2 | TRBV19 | TGTGCCAGTAGTACCTGGGTTAGCGGGGAGAACACCGGGGAGCTGTTTTTT | CASSTWVSGENTGELFF
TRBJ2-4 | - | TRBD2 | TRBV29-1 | TGCAGCGTTGAATTGGCCGGGACTAGCGGCCCTCTGGGAAACAGTCAGTACTTC | CSVELAGTSGPLGNSQYF
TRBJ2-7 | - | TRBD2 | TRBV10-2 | TGCGCCAGCAGTGAGTCGAGCGGGAGCTACGAGCAGTACTTC | CASSESSGSYEQYF
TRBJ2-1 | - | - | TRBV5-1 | TGCGCCAGCAGCTTGGAAACAGCTGAGCAGTTCTTC | CASSLETAEQFF
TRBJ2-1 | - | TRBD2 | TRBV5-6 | TGTGCCAGCAGCATAGCGGGAGGGAGGCATTATGAGCAGTTCTTC | CASSIAGGRHYEQFF
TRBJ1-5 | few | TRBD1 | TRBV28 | TGTGCCAGCAGTTTAGATGGACAGGGGTGGCAGCCCCAGCATTTT | CASSLDGQGWQPQHF
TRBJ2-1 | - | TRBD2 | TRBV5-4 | TGTGCCAGCAGCTCGCCGACTAGCGGGAGGAATGAGCAGTTCTTC | CASSSPTSGRNEQFF
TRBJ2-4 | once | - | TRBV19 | TGTGCCAGTAGTAGGGACTCAAGTCTAGCCAAAAACAGTCAGTACTTC | CASSRDSSLAKNSQYF
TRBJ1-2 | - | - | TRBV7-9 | TGTGCCAGCAGCTTTCAGGGGAACTATGGCTACACCTTC | CASSFQGNYGYTF
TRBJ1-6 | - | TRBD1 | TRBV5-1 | TGCGCCAGCAGCGACGGGACAGATAATTCACCCCTCCACTTT | CASSDGTDNSPLHF
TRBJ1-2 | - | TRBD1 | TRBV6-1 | TGTGCCAGCAAAGAAAGGGGGCGTAGTGGCTACACCTTC | CASKERGRSGYTF
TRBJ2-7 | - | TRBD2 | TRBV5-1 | TGCGCCAGCAGCTTGACTAGCGGGAATTACGAGCAGTACTTC | CASSLTSGNYEQYF
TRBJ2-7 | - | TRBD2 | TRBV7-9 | TGTGCCAGCAGCTTATCCGTGGGACTATCCAACGAGCAGTACTTC | CASSLSVGLSNEQYF
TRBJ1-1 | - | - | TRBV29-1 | TGCAGCGTTGAAGATGGAGAGGGTCCTGAAGCTTTCTTT | CSVEDGEGPEAFF
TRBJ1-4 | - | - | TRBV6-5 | TGTGCCAGCTGCCTCCAGCGAGTAACTAATGAAAAACTGTTTTTT | CASCLQRVTNEKLFF
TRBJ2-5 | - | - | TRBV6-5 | TGTGCCAGCAGTTATAGCGACCAAGAGACCCAGTACTTC | CASSYSDQETQYF
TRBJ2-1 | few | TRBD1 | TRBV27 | TGTGCCAGCAGTTCCTTTCGGACAGGGTTATGGAATGAGCAGTTCTTC | CASSSFRTGLWNEQFF
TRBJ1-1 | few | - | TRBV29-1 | TGCAGCGTCACACGGTCAGGAAGCTACACTGAAGCTTTCTTT | CSVTRSGSYTEAFF
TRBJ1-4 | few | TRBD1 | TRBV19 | TGTGCCAGTAGTACCCCACAGGGGGCGGATGAAAAACTGTTTTTT | CASSTPQGADEKLFF
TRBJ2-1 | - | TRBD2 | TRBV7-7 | TGTGCCAGCAGCCGGGGCCTAGCGGGAAACAATGAGCAGTTCTTC | CASSRGLAGNNEQFF
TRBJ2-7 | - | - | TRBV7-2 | TGTGCCAGCAGCTTAGTCGGGAGATCCTACGAGCAGTACTTC | CASSLVGRSYEQYF
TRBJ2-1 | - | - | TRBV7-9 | TGTGCCAGCAGCTCTGCGAGGCAGGGAGGGCAGTTCTTC | CASSSARQGGQFF